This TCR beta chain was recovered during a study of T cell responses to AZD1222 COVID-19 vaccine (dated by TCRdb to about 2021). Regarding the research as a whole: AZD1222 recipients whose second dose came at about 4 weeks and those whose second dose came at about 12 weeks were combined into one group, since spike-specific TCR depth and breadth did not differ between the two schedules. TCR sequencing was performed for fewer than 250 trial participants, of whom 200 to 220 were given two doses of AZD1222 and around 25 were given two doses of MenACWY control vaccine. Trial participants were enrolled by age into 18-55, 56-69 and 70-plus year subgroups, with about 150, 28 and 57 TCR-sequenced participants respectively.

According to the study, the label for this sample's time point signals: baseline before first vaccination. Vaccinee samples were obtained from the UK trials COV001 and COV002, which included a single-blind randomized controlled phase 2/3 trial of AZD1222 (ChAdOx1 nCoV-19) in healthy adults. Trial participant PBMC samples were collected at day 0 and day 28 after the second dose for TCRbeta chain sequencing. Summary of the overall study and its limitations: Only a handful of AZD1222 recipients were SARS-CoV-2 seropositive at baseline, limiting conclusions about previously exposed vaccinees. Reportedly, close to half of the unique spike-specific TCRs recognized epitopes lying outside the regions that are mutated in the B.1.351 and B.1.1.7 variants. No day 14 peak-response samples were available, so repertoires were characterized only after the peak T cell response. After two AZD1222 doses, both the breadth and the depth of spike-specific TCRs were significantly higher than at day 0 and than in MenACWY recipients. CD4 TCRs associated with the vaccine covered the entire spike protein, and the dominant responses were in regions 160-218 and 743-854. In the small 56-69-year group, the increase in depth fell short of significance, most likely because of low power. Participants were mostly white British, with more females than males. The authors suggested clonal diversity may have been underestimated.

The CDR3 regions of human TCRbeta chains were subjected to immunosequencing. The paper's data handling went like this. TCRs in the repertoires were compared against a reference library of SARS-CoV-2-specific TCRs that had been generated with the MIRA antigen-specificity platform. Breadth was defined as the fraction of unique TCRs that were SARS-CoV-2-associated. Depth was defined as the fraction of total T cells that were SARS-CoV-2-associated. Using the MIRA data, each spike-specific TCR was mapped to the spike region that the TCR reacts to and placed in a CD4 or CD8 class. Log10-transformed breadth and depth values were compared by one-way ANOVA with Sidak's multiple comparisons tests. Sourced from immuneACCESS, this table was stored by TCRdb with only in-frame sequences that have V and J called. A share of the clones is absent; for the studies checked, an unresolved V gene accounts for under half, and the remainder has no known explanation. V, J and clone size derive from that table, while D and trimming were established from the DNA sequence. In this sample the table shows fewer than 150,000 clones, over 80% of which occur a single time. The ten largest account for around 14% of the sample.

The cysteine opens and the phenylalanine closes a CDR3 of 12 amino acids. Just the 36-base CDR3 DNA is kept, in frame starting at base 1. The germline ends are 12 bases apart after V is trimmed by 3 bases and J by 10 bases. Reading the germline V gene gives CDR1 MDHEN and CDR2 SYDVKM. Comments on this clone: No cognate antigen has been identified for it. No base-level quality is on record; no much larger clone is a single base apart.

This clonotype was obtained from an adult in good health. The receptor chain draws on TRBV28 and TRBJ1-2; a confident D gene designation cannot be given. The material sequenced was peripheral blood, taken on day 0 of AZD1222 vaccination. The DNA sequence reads TGTGCCAGCAGTTTGCCCACAGCTCCCTACACCTTC. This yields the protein CASSLPTAPYTF.